The sequence of this T cell receptor (beta chain) was determined in a study of blood T cell repertoires in COVID-19 (dated by TCRdb to 2020 to 2021). Context from the whole study: The collaborator samples originated in the United States, Italy and Spain and spanned the acute and convalescent phases of COVID-19. Subjects who had been exposed to COVID-19, were actively infected with it, or had recovered from it provided the deeply sampled blood TCRbeta repertoires that made up the dataset. Samples came from the ongoing ImmuneRACE study (first 160 participants) plus 1,254 subjects from 6 global collaborators. Nearly every sample came with metadata listing a de-identified subject ID, COVID-19 status, age in years and sex. The prospective study material was composed of cDNA or gDNA derived from T cells, B-cell-depleted T cells, or PBMCs. Where available, HLA class I and class II types were obtained from metadata supplied by the sample provider rather than from assay-based typing. The repertoires were released in a freely available public database intended as a resource for research on the immune response to SARS-CoV-2.

TCRbeta CDR3 regions were amplified from genomic DNA using the immunoSEQ Assay, a bias-controlled multiplex PCR. The original pipeline was this. The number of nucleated cells in each sample was estimated from the amplification of reference gene primers within the assay. Sequence reads were collapsed and filtered to measure the absolute abundance of every unique TCRbeta CDR3 rearrangement. For each sample, productive Simpson clonality was calculated as the square root of Simpson's diversity index across productive rearrangements. Not all clones reach the TCRdb copy of this immuneACCESS table, which keeps in-frame sequences only. Checked studies attribute under half of the gap to unresolved V genes and leave the rest unexplained. From that table come the V and J calls and clone size; the DNA was used to work out D and trimming. The sample table contains 40,000 to 45,000 clones; only one count was recorded for roughly 85% of them. The biggest ten clones account for about 4% of the sample.

The collaborating institutions used their own protocols to collect whole blood in K2EDTA tubes. Collaborator samples were shipped for TCRbeta analysis as frozen whole blood, isolated PBMCs, or DNA extracted from either sample type. A note on this clone: Its antigen is still unknown. No base quality information exists; no much larger clone differs at one position.

The junction shows trimming of 3 bases on V and 0 bases on J, and the gene matches do not reach 14 bases of it. As encoded in the germline V gene, CDR1 is SGDLS while CDR2 is YYNGEE. The CDR3 numbers 18 residues from cysteine through phenylalanine. Only the CDR3 DNA is retained, 54 bases long and in frame from the first base. Summary of the overall study and its limitations: How much clinical and demographic metadata was included differed by source and by participant, and the metadata was provided uncurated.

The sequence derives from a man between 60 and 75 years old with acute or convalescent COVID-19. This receptor chain uses TRBV9 and TRBJ1-2; 7 bases in the middle match TRBD1. The source material was peripheral blood. The CDR3 amino acid sequence is: CASSGRTGTAWTNYGYTF. The bases read TGTGCCAGCAGCGGACGCACGGGGACAGCCTGGACTAACTATGGCTACACCTTC.